Below, one T cell receptor (beta chain) is given with its context. Its recognized antigen is unknown. One base away there is no much larger clone; base qualities are not given. Participants in the prospective study were aged roughly 18 to 89 years, lived in about two dozen United States geographic areas, and enrolled through a virtual design. To assign participants to cohorts, the prospective study relied on clinical history that participants themselves reported in a screening survey and a study questionnaire. Recovered participants in ImmuneRACE Cohort 3 were defined by two consecutive negative NP/OP PCR tests, clearance by a healthcare professional, or resolution of symptoms. Each participant in the prospective study had whole blood, serum and a nasopharyngeal or oropharyngeal swab collected by mobile phlebotomists. Prospective study participants could optionally give additional blood draws and questionnaires over an approximately 2-month period. Before DNA extraction, prospective study blood samples were shipped either frozen or at room temperature.

The immunoSEQ Assay, a bias-controlled multiplex PCR, was used to amplify TCRbeta CDR3 regions from genomic DNA. In the original analysis: Within the assay, amplification of reference gene primers was used to estimate how many nucleated cells each sample contained. Sequence reads were collapsed and filtered to measure the absolute abundance of every unique TCRbeta CDR3 rearrangement. For each sample, productive Simpson clonality was calculated as the square root of Simpson's diversity index over productive rearrangements. What TCRdb holds here is the immuneACCESS table cut down to in-frame rearrangements. Part of the clones is not present; checked against another copy, under half of the missing clones reflect an unresolved V gene, and the others are unexplained. That table gives V, J and clone size, and the DNA gave D and trimming. Present in this sample are around 110,000 clones, about 83% of which were seen just once. Of the sample, under 4% falls within the top ten clones.

The data stem from a study of blood T cell repertoires in COVID-19 (TCRdb year 2020). Regarding the study in general: Samples from collaborators originated in the United States, Italy and Spain and spanned both the acute and convalescent phases of COVID-19. Subjects who had been exposed to COVID-19, were actively infected with it, or had recovered from it provided the deeply sampled blood TCRbeta repertoires that made up the dataset. Nearly every sample came with metadata listing a de-identified subject ID, COVID-19 status, age in years and sex. A freely available public database, intended as a resource for researchers studying the immune response to SARS-CoV-2, is where the repertoires were released. The samples were drawn from two sources: the first 160 participants of the ongoing ImmuneRACE study, and about 1,300 subjects contributed by 6 global collaborators. The material from the prospective study consisted of cDNA or gDNA derived from T cells, B-cell-depleted T cells, or PBMCs. Where available, HLA class I and class II types were obtained from metadata supplied by the sample provider rather than from assay-based typing.

From V the trimming removes 1 base and from J it removes 9 bases, while the gene matches leave 8 bases of the junction unaccounted for. There are 15 amino acids in the CDR3, from cysteine to phenylalanine inclusive. Just the 45-base CDR3 DNA is kept, in frame starting at base 1. In the germline V gene (reference sequence), CDR1 corresponds to GTSNPN and CDR2 to SVGIG. The study at large found these results: Clinical and demographic metadata were provided uncurated, with the amount varying by source and participant.

The clonotype was recovered from a young woman who had recovered from COVID-19. Sequencing was done on a sample of PBMCs or T cells enriched from blood (not recorded which). In this chain, TRBV30 is recombined with TRBJ1-6; 8 bases in the middle match TRBD1. The nucleotide sequence reads as follows: TGTGCCTGGAGTGGGACAGGGAGGCAAGCTTCACCCCTCCACTTT. Translated, it gives CAWSGTGRQASPLHF.